Listed here are 12 T cell receptor beta chains from one sample, sequenced in a study of blood T cells in healthy people across ages. A second PCR, run for about 7 to 11 cycles, used a sample-barcoded 5' primer plus a J-beta primer mix. MiXCR, applied by TCRdb to the 5' RACE reads, yields one record per CDR3 protein. The sample has some 1.8 million distinct CDR3 sequences; 35% to 50% are singletons. The sample was blood. The receptors come from a human donor in good health.

This clonotype turned up a few times. The chain joins TRBV20-1 to TRBJ1-2; D gene uncertain. CDR3 length: 14 residues. Trimming pared 2 bases from V and 5 bases from J, leaving 15 bases between. The germline V gene encodes CDR1 DFQATT and CDR2 SNEGSKA (reference sequence). The CDR3 region has the DNA TGCAGTGCTAGAAGGGTGGCCCATCCTTATGGCTACACCTTC. It translates to CSARRVAHPYGYTF.

This clonotype was observed at least ten times. Mismatch with germline at one junction end may stem from a read error. The rearrangement joins TRBV5-1 to TRBJ2-7, with TRBD1 matching over 9 bases. CDR1 SGHRS and CDR2 YFSETQ come from the germline V gene. The CDR3 has 14 amino acids. The chain's CDR3 is CASSLGQGLYEQYF. The CDR3 bases are TGTGCCAGCAGTTTGGGACAGGGCTTGTACGAGCAGTACTTC.

J is TRBJ2-1 and V is TRBV28; the D gene could be TRBD1 or TRBD2 (5 bases each). Germline CDR1 and CDR2: MDHEN and SYDVKM. With 4 bases removed from V and 6 bases from J, the gap between germline ends came to 19 bases. The CDR3 consists of 16 residues. The CDR3 is CASSSKQWGRGNEQFF. The CDR3 bases are TGTGCCAGCAGTTCGAAACAGTGGGGACGTGGCAATGAGCAGTTCTTC.

The V and J genes are TRBV4-1 and TRBJ1-6, with TRBD1 identical over 7 bases. With 4 bases clipped from V and 9 bases from J, the junction kept 9 bases outside the gene matches. The CDR3 runs to 15 residues. CDR1 and CDR2 from the germline V gene are MGHRA and YSYEKL. CDR3 DNA: TGCGCCAGCAGCCTAGAAGACAGGGTTGGTTCACCCCTCCACTTT. Translation gives CASSLEDRVGSPLHF.

CDR3: CASSQRDNEKLFF. CDR3 nucleotides: TGTGCCAGCAGCCAAAGGGATAATGAAAAACTGTTTTTT. V is TRBV3-1 and J is TRBJ1-4; D unresolved. The CDR3 covers 13 residues. V shed 2 bases and J shed 4 bases, with 5 bases lying between them. Germline CDR1 and CDR2: LGHDT and YNNKEL (reference sequence).

The chain is built from TRBV2 and TRBJ2-5, with D unresolved. The CDR3 is 13 residues long. Trimming left V 4 bases short and J 0 bases short, with 6 bases between. CDR1 is SNHLY and CDR2 is FYNNEI in the germline V gene. The CDR3 bases are TGTGCCAGCAGTGGTAACAACCAAGAGACCCAGTACTTC. Translating it yields CASSGNNQETQYF.

This chain uses TRBV7-2 with TRBJ1-1, with D uncertain. Deletions cut 3 bases from V and 7 bases from J, with 9 bases between. Germline CDR1 SGHTA, CDR2 FQGNSA. The CDR3 extends over 12 amino acids. CDR3 nucleotides: TGTGCCAGCAGCTTCTGGATCGATGAAGCTTTCTTT. Its translation is CASSFWIDEAFF.

This chain uses TRBV4-3 with TRBJ1-4, with D tentatively TRBD1 (6 bases). Trimming removed 2 bases from V and 6 bases from J, with 16 bases in between. The CDR3 loop spans 16 amino acids. CDR1 and CDR2 (germline): LGHNA, YSLEER. The CDR3 DNA follows: TGCGCCAGCAGCCAAAATACCGGGACAACGTATGAAAAACTGTTTTTT. It translates to CASSQNTGTTYEKLFF.

This clonotype turned up a few times. The chain carries TRBV4-2 and TRBJ1-2; maybe TRBD1 (6 bases). The length of the CDR3 is 17 residues. Germline CDR1 LGHNA, CDR2 YNFKEQ. Trimming removed 1 base at V and 3 bases at J, with 18 bases between. CDR3 bases: TGTGCCAGCAGCCAAGTCACAGGGAGAAACTCCCACTATGGCTACACCTTC. The encoded protein is CASSQVTGRNSHYGYTF.

The chain carries TRBV5-1 and TRBJ2-1, with D tentatively TRBD1 (6 bases). V lost 2 bases to trimming and J lost 3 bases, with 15 bases between them. The CDR3 sequence is 16 residues long. Germline V gene lookup returns CDR1 SGHRS and CDR2 YFSETQ. CDR3 sequence: CASSFLGASGYNEQFF. The DNA of the CDR3 is TGCGCCAGCAGCTTTTTGGGGGCCTCCGGCTACAATGAGCAGTTCTTC.

This clonotype was picked up a small number of times. The chain combines TRBV5-1 with TRBJ1-2; maybe TRBD1 (5 bases). From germline, CDR1 is SGHRS and CDR2 YFSETQ. Trimming stripped 2 bases from V and 4 bases from J, with 15 bases between. This CDR3 has 15 residues. CDR3 loop: CASSFGFDRPYGYTF. CDR3 coding DNA: TGCGCCAGCAGCTTCGGCTTCGACAGACCCTATGGCTACACCTTC.

This clonotype was picked up a small number of times. A read error likely explains this, since a far larger clone differs by one base. The CDR3: CASSFPETQYF. The CDR3 DNA reads TGTGCCAGCAGCTTCCCAGAGACCCAGTACTTC. The chain employs TRBV7-9 and TRBJ2-5; D not resolved. The CDR3 runs 11 residues. Trimming removed 3 bases from V and 4 bases from J, with 3 bases in between. Germline assignment: CDR1 SEHNR and CDR2 FQNEAQ (reference sequence).